The 6 T cell receptor beta chains in this list originate from one sample, sequenced in a study of cytomegalovirus exposure and HLA in healthy donors. Vbeta (60) and Jbeta (13) primers were used in the PCR. Some clones are missing from TCRdb's copy, which holds only in-frame ones; the method was immunoSEQ multiplex PCR. The sample includes more than 130,000 clones, 73% of them seen just once. Material for sequencing was PBMCs. These receptor sequences come from a human donor in good health.

The chain has TRBV2 and TRBJ2-5; D unresolved. CDR3 length: 12 residues. CDR1 and CDR2 (germline): SNHLY, FYNNEI. V was cut by 3 bases and J by 1 base, with 3 bases left in between. Here the CDR3 reads CASSDSQETQYF. In DNA form, the CDR3 reads TGTGCCAGCAGTGACAGCCAAGAGACCCAGTACTTC.

Turning to this clone: A read error may account for a junction end that differs from germline. The rearrangement uses TRBV7-9 and TRBJ2-5, with TRBD2 matching over 10 bases. This CDR3 is 14 amino acids long. The germline gives CDR1 SEHNR, CDR2 FQNEAQ (reference sequence). The chain's CDR3 is CASSLAERGGPPDF. The CDR3 coding sequence is TGTGCCAGCAGCTTAGCTGAGCGGGGGGGTCCCCCCGACTTC.

This chain joins TRBV5-1 and TRBJ2-7; 8 bases are a match to TRBD2. Per germline, CDR1 SGHRS and CDR2 YFSETQ. With V trimmed by 5 bases and J by 3 bases, 10 bases remained unmatched. The CDR3 totals 15 residues. The CDR3 DNA follows: TGCGCCAGCAGTCTGCAGGGCGGGGGGAACTACGAGCAGTACTTC. This gives the protein CASSLQGGGNYEQYF.

The chain links TRBV11-2 to TRBJ2-7; 7 bases line up with TRBD1. V dropped 2 bases and J dropped 5; count of bases not matched to a gene: 0. Germline values: CDR1 SGHAT, CDR2 FQNNGV. The CDR3 extends over 12 amino acids. The CDR3 here is CASSLQGDEQYF. CDR3 nucleotides: TGTGCCAGCAGCTTACAGGGGGACGAGCAGTACTTC.

The chain links TRBV19 to TRBJ1-4; no definite D call. The CDR3 is 15 amino acids. Trimming took off 3 bases at V and 0 bases at J, with 8 bases between the two ends. Germline V gene data show CDR1 as LNHDA and CDR2 as SQIVND (reference sequence). CDR3 nucleotides: TGTGCCAGTAGTATTCGCGCCTCAACTAATGAAAAACTGTTTTTT. It specifies CASSIRASTNEKLFF.

V gene TRBV27 combines with J gene TRBJ2-2, with a tentative D call TRBD2 (6 bases). Per germline, CDR1 MNHEY and CDR2 SMNVEV (reference sequence). V lost 7 bases, J lost 3 bases, and 9 bases lay in between. The CDR3 is 13 amino acids. The CDR3 bases are TGTGCCAGCACGGGGGATTACACCGGGGAGCTGTTTTTT. Residues: CASTGDYTGELFF.